These 24 T cell receptor beta chains came from one sample sequenced in a study of T cell repertoires in cytomegalovirus infection. TCRdb recomputed calls from the reads with MiXCR, one row per CDR3 protein. The sample comprises about 920,000 distinct CDR3 sequences, under 40% of which are singletons, and around 15% rests with the top ten. These TCRs are of unknown antigen specificity. The sequenced sample was cultured CD8+ T cells from PBMCs, obtained from culture after CMV antigen stimulation. Receptors were obtained from a human donor in good health (CMV status not recorded). Some clones in this sample may be carry-over from other donors' samples.

The table lists this clonotype with a few counts. CDR3 bases: TGTGCCATCAAGACTACAAGAAACAATGAGCAGTTCTTC. Its translation is CAIKTTRNNEQFF. This sequence joins TRBV10-3 and TRBJ2-1, with TRBD2 as a possible D gene (5 bases). Trimming left V 7 bases short and J 5 bases short, with 12 bases between. The CDR3 loop spans 13 amino acids. Germline CDR1 reads ENHRY; CDR2 reads SYGVKD.

The V gene is TRBV27, the J gene TRBJ2-3; 8 positions agree with TRBD2. This CDR3 contains 17 residues. Per germline, CDR1 MNHEY and CDR2 SMNVEV (reference sequence). J was trimmed by 1 base and V by 3 bases; bases with no gene match: 9. For the CDR3, the DNA is TGTGCCAGCAGTTTTTTCGAGCGGGGGTGGGGCACAGATACGCAGTATTTT. It encodes CASSFFERGWGTDTQYF.

This rearrangement joins TRBV7-9 to TRBJ2-1; either TRBD1 or TRBD2 may fit D (5 bases each). This CDR3 contains 17 residues. V dropped 4 bases and J dropped 1 base, with 17 bases sitting between them. In germline, CDR1 is SEHNR, CDR2 FQNEAQ (reference sequence). In DNA, the CDR3 is TGTGCCAGCAGCTCAGATCGGGAAGGGGAATCCTACAATGAGCAGTTCTTC. Protein sequence: CASSSDREGESYNEQFF.

A few counts support this clonotype. This chain links TRBV5-1 with TRBJ2-2; D could derive from TRBD1 or TRBD2 (5 bases each). The CDR3 totals 15 residues. Germline V CDR1 and CDR2: SGHRS, YFSETQ. Trimming took 1 base from V and 3 from J, leaving 10 bases between them. The CDR3 region is CASSLPGRYTGELFF. For the CDR3, the DNA is TGCGCCAGCAGCTTGCCGGGGCGGTACACCGGGGAGCTGTTTTTT.

A remark on this clonotype: This may come from a read error, since a much larger clone is one base off. This chain uses TRBV7-2 with TRBJ2-5; D not resolved. The CDR3 is 16 residues long. Trimming shortened V by 3 bases and J by 1 base, and 15 bases separated the two germline ends. Germline V gene data show CDR1 as SGHTA and CDR2 as FQGNSA. CDR3 loop: CASSFGFGWGQETQYF. The CDR3 DNA is TGTGCCAGCAGCTTTGGCTTCGGGTGGGGCCAAGAGACCCAGTACTTC.

The chain has TRBV10-3 and TRBJ1-2, with 7 positions matching TRBD1. Germline V gene lookup returns CDR1 ENHRY and CDR2 SYGVKD. V lost 8 bases to trimming and J lost 2 bases; unmatched junction nucleotides: 8. This CDR3 is 14 amino acids long. The DNA for the CDR3 is TGTGCCATCCAGGGGGACAGAAGAAACTATGGCTACACCTTC. It is translated as CAIQGDRRNYGYTF.

This clonotype was seen just once. A much larger clonotype is one base distant, so this may be a read error. This rearrangement joins TRBV7-6 to TRBJ2-1; 8 bases are a match to TRBD2. The length of the CDR3 is 15 residues. The V gene's germline CDR1 is SGHVS and CDR2 FNYEAQ. J lost 5 bases, V lost 5 bases, and 8 bases had no gene match. CDR3 DNA: TGTGCCAGCAGCGAGGGACTAGTGGGGAACAATGAGCAGTTCTTC. It yields the protein CASSEGLVGNNEQFF.

The V gene is TRBV20-1, the J gene TRBJ2-2, with 8 nucleotides matching TRBD1. This CDR3 is 16 amino acids long. V shed 6 bases and J 2 bases; nucleotides not matched to a gene: 11. Germline values: CDR1 DFQATT, CDR2 SNEGSKA (reference sequence). The CDR3 nucleotides are TGCAGTGCCCCTCGTCGACAGGGGTCAAACACCGGGGAGCTGTTTTTT. Its protein is CSAPRRQGSNTGELFF.

The chain couples TRBV12-3 or TRBV12-4 to TRBJ1-3; D not resolved. This CDR3 spans 12 amino acids. This CDR3 is CVSAGSGNTIYF. In DNA form, the CDR3 reads TGTGTCTCGGCGGGTTCTGGAAACACCATATATTTT.

A word on this clonotype: This probably arose from a read error, given a far larger clone one base away. V is TRBV11-1 and J is TRBJ2-5, with TRBD2 as a possible D gene (6 bases). Germline CDR1 is SGHAT and CDR2 is FQDESV (reference sequence). CDR3 size: 13 residues. CDR3 sequence: CVSSLGGAETQYF. CDR3 in DNA: TGTGTCAGCAGCTTAGGAGGGGCCGAGACCCAGTACTTC.

This sequence joins TRBV11-2 and TRBJ1-2, with D possibly matching TRBD1 (5 bases). The germline gives CDR1 SGHAT, CDR2 FQNNGV. The V and J ends lost 0 bases and 6 bases respectively, with 14 bases between them. This CDR3 contains 15 residues. The CDR3, as DNA: TGTGCCAGCAGCTTAGAGGGGAGCCAGGGAGATGGCTACACCTTC. Residues: CASSLEGSQGDGYTF. The variable domain in full, completed from reference TRBV11-2 and TRBJ1-2, reads EAGVAQSPRYKIIEKRQSVAFWCNPISGHATLYWYQQILGQGPKLLIQFQNNGVVDDSQLPKDRFSAERLKGVDSTLKIQPAKLEDSAVYLCASSLEGSQGDGYTFGSGTRLTVV.

Remarks on this clonotype: A junction boundary mismatches the germline segment, possibly from a read error. The chain is built from TRBV7-6 and TRBJ2-7; 9 nucleotides match TRBD2. Germline CDR1 reads SGHVS; CDR2 reads FNYEAQ. CDR3 length: 15 residues. In nucleotides, the CDR3 is TGTGCCAACAGCTTTCCGCTAGCGGGGACCTACGAGCAGTACTTC. Translated: CANSFPLAGTYEQYF.

This clonotype was detected only a few times. This CDR3 reads CASSYPSGQAYTGELFF. CDR3 nucleotides: TGTGCCAGCAGTTACCCCTCGGGACAGGCGTACACCGGGGAGCTGTTTTTT. The chain uses TRBV6-2 or TRBV6-3 and TRBJ2-2; 8 bases line up with TRBD1. CDR1 is MNHEY, CDR2 SVGEGT, per germline. This CDR3 region has 17 residues. The J segment lost 3 bases and the V segment lost 2 bases, leaving 8 bases of the junction unmatched.

The chain is built from TRBV3-1 and TRBJ2-3; D may be TRBD1 (5 bases). The CDR3 consists of 15 residues. Germline CDR1 is LGHDT and CDR2 is YNNKEL (reference sequence). Trimming left V 1 base short and J 2 bases short, with 10 bases between. The CDR3 DNA reads as TGTGCCAGCAGCCAAGGGGGCAGGTACACAGATACGCAGTATTTT. Protein sequence: CASSQGGRYTDTQYF.

V usage is TRBV4-1 and J usage is TRBJ1-6; no clear D gene. This CDR3 spans 14 amino acids. The germline V gene encodes CDR1 MGHRA and CDR2 YSYEKL. The ends were cut back, 5 bases at V and 11 bases at J, with 16 bases in the middle. CDR3 sequence reads: CASSSPGEETPLHF. As DNA, the CDR3 is TGCGCCAGCAGCAGCCCGGGAGAGGAGACACCCCTCCACTTT.

The V gene is TRBV19, the J gene TRBJ2-1; TRBD2 aligns across 7 bases. The V gene end was trimmed by 3 bases and the J gene end by 0 bases; junction bases not matched to a gene: 2. The CDR3 is 15 residues long. The germline gives CDR1 LNHDA, CDR2 SQIVND (reference sequence). The CDR3 nucleotides are TGTGCCAGTAGTATGGGGGACTACTCCTACAATGAGCAGTTCTTC. This gives the protein CASSMGDYSYNEQFF.

As regards this clonotype: Germline is not matched at one junction end, which may reflect a read error. The J gene is TRBJ2-1, the V gene TRBV6-6; 7 nucleotides align to TRBD1. CDR1 and CDR2 (germline): MNHNY, SVGAGI (reference sequence). The CDR3 is 14 residues long. The CDR3 sequence: CASSLRTGFNVQFF. CDR3 bases: TGTGCCAGCAGTCTACGGACAGGTTTTAATGTGCAGTTCTTC.

The genes are TRBV6-2 or TRBV6-3 and TRBJ2-2; D remains unclear. Germline CDR1 is MNHEY and CDR2 is SVGEGT. V gave up 7 bases and J gave up 2 bases, with 11 bases separating them. The CDR3 runs 14 residues. The CDR3 protein is CASTLSRNTGELFF. In DNA form, the CDR3 reads TGTGCCAGCACTTTAAGTCGTAACACCGGGGAGCTGTTTTTT.

The chain links TRBV27 to TRBJ1-5; a possible D gene is TRBD1 (5 bases). Trimming removed 3 bases at V and 6 bases at J, with 12 bases between. Germline V gives CDR1 MNHEY, CDR2 SMNVEV (reference sequence). The CDR3 is made up of 14 amino acids. CDR3 sequence: CASSFWGERQPQHF. DNA for the CDR3: TGTGCCAGCAGTTTTTGGGGGGAGCGTCAGCCCCAGCATTTT.

The sample holds a few counts of this clonotype. This chain uses TRBV28 with TRBJ2-7; possible D gene TRBD2, 6 bases. CDR1 and CDR2 from the germline V gene are MDHEN and SYDVKM. V lost 2 bases to trimming and J lost 10 bases, with 15 bases between them. This CDR3 is 13 amino acids long. Here the CDR3 DNA reads TGTGCCAGCAGTTTAACGGTACGGGGGAACCAGTACGTC. Protein sequence: CASSLTVRGNQYV.

The V gene is TRBV12-3 or TRBV12-4, the J gene TRBJ2-7, with TRBD1 identical over 10 bases. CDR3 size: 15 residues. J gave up 2 bases and V 7 bases, and 8 bases lay outside the gene matches. The DNA for the CDR3 is TGTGCCAGCAAAACGGGGACAGGGGACCCCTACGAGCAGTACTTC. It codes for CASKTGTGDPYEQYF.

This sequence joins TRBV28 and TRBJ2-5; D may correspond to TRBD1 or TRBD2 (5 bases each). CDR3 length equals 17 residues. CDR1 MDHEN and CDR2 SYDVKM come from the germline V gene. V lost 1 base to trimming and J lost 1 base, with 16 bases between them. The CDR3 nucleotides are TGTGCCAGCAGTTTATATGGGACGGGACGGACCCAAGAGACCCAGTACTTC. This sequence encodes CASSLYGTGRTQETQYF.

This chain uses TRBV15 with TRBJ1-5, with D possibly being TRBD1 (6 bases). Germline CDR1 LNHNV, CDR2 YYDKDF (reference sequence). V was shortened by 0 bases and J by 7 bases, with 13 bases between the two germline ends. The length of the CDR3 is 15 residues. The CDR3 nucleotides are TGTGCCACCAGCAGAGATAGGGGGGGAAAGCAGCCCCAGCATTTT. This encodes CATSRDRGGKQPQHF.

The genes are TRBV25-1 and TRBJ2-1; TRBD2 matches at 11 bases. Germline-derived CDR1 and CDR2 are MGHDK and SYGVNS. This CDR3 has 19 residues. With 4 bases clipped from V and 4 bases from J, the junction kept 15 bases outside the gene matches. CDR3 loop: CASSGGTQLAGVIYNEQFF. CDR3 DNA sequence: TGTGCCAGCAGTGGTGGAACCCAACTAGCGGGAGTCATATACAATGAGCAGTTCTTC.